These 30 T cell receptor beta chains were sequenced from one sample in a study of T cells in Graves' hyperthyroidism and ophthalmopathy. RNA transcripts gave rise to amplified TCR beta CDR3 regions. The study used the HTBI primer set for a first-round RT-PCR of the TCR CDR3. TCRdb reprocessed the multiplex PCR reads via MiXCR and lists one record per CDR3 protein. The table lists about 500,000 distinct CDR3 sequences, around 50% of them singletons, with about 40% in the top ten. The sample comprised peripheral blood or thyroid tissue (not recorded which). All receptors derive from an adult woman with Graves' disease, either hyperthyroidism or ophthalmopathy (not recorded which).

The chain joins TRBV10-3 to TRBJ2-5, with unresolved D. Germline CDR1 and CDR2: ENHRY and SYGVKD. V was shortened by 0 bases and J by 2 bases, with 10 bases between the two germline ends. CDR3 length: 15 residues. The CDR3 nucleotides are TGTGCCATCAGTGAGTCGAGAGGCAGTCAAGAGACCCAGTACTTC. Its protein product is CAISESRGSQETQYF.

This clonotype was recorded only once. The chain uses TRBV7-9 and TRBJ1-2; D gene ambiguous. Germline CDR1 SEHNR, CDR2 FQNEAQ (reference sequence). The CDR3 has 13 amino acids. Trimming shortened V by 5 bases and J by 7 bases, and 14 bases separated the two germline ends. In DNA, the CDR3 is TGTGCCAGCAGCCACCGGGATGGGCGTGGCTACACCTTC. Residues: CASSHRDGRGYTF.

J is TRBJ2-5 and V is TRBV2, with D perhaps TRBD2 (5 bases). Per the germline V gene, CDR1 is SNHLY and CDR2 is FYNNEI. The V gene lost 7 bases and the J gene lost 1 base, with 16 bases spanning the gap. The CDR3 runs 15 residues. This CDR3 reads CASNSGGRRQETQYF. The DNA of the CDR3 is TGTGCCAGCAACAGCGGCGGCCGACGCCAAGAGACCCAGTACTTC.

The chain employs TRBV29-1 and TRBJ1-1, with D uncertain. From germline, CDR1 is SQVTM and CDR2 ANQGSEA. The CDR3 loop spans 12 amino acids. The V gene lost 8 bases and the J gene lost 0 bases, with 10 bases spanning the gap. CDR3 protein: CSFRTMNTEAFF. CDR3 nucleotides: TGCAGCTTCAGGACCATGAACACTGAAGCTTTCTTT.

This clonotype was detected ten times or more. The chain employs TRBV19 and TRBJ2-7; a weak D match, TRBD2 (5 bases). CDR1 is LNHDA, CDR2 SQIVND, per germline (reference sequence). CDR3 length: 14 residues. V was clipped by 1 base and J by 2 bases, with 9 bases between them. The CDR3 nucleotides read TGTGCCAGTAGTATAGCGAAGCGGACCTACGAGCAGTACTTC. As protein: CASSIAKRTYEQYF.

The chain recombines TRBV15 with TRBJ1-1, with TRBD1 matching 11 bases. CDR1 is LNHNV, CDR2 YYDKDF, per germline (reference sequence). V shed 8 bases and J 5 bases; nucleotides not matched to a gene: 16. The CDR3 is made up of 17 amino acids. The CDR3: CATVLRKPGTGGTEAFF. The CDR3 nucleotides are TGTGCCACCGTGCTTAGAAAACCAGGGACAGGGGGAACTGAAGCTTTCTTT.

This clonotype was recorded only once. The chain has TRBV19 and TRBJ2-5; 9 bases agree with TRBD1. The V segment lost 4 bases and the J segment 5 bases; nucleotides outside the gene matches: 8. There are 15 residues in the CDR3. CDR1 is LNHDA and CDR2 is SQIVND in the germline V gene (reference sequence). The CDR3 DNA is TGTGCCAGTAGTACCCCTATGACAGGGGGGGAGACCCAGTACTTC. Its translation is CASSTPMTGGETQYF.

This chain uses TRBV2 with TRBJ2-6; D not resolved. Germline CDR1 SNHLY, CDR2 FYNNEI. The CDR3 sequence is 12 residues long. Trimming cost V 8 bases and J 5 bases, with 7 bases left between them. CDR3 sequence: CASALRANVLTF. The DNA for the CDR3 is TGTGCCAGCGCCCTACGGGCCAACGTCCTGACTTTC.

The table lists this clonotype with a count of one. Mismatch with germline at one junction end may stem from a read error. The genes are TRBV10-3 and TRBJ2-5; possibly TRBD2 for D (5 bases). Per the germline V gene, CDR1 is ENHRY and CDR2 is SYGVKD. The CDR3 has 14 amino acids. The CDR3: CAISTDGKQGTQYF. CDR3 coding DNA: TGTGCCATCAGTACTGACGGGAAGCAAGGGACCCAGTACTTC.

The chain combines TRBV29-1 with TRBJ1-1; D gene ambiguous. Per the germline V gene, CDR1 is SQVTM and CDR2 is ANQGSEA. The CDR3 is made up of 13 amino acids. V lost 1 base, J lost 0 bases, and 6 bases lay in between. In DNA form, the CDR3 reads TGCAGCGTTGAAGTAACAGTGAACACTGAAGCTTTCTTT. It encodes CSVEVTVNTEAFF.

On this clonotype: Because it lacks the conserved phenylalanine or tryptophan at the end, this CDR3 is likely a read error. The chain couples TRBV9 to TRBJ1-6; D gene uncertain. Germline CDR1 and CDR2: SGDLS and YYNGEE. The CDR3 runs 15 residues. Trimming removed 0 bases from V and 7 bases from J, with 11 bases in between. The CDR3 nucleotides read TGTGCCAGCAGCGTAGCTGAGAGTAAGAATTCACCCCTCCACCTT. This sequence encodes CASSVAESKNSPLHL.

This clonotype was seen a few times. Since no conserved phenylalanine or tryptophan closes the CDR3, a read error is the likely cause. The V gene is TRBV20-1, the J gene TRBJ1-1; no definite D call. The V gene lost 4 bases and the J gene lost 1 base, with 10 bases spanning the gap. Germline loops: CDR1 DFQATT, CDR2 SNEGSKA (reference sequence). CDR3 length: 13 residues. The DNA for the CDR3 is TGCAGTGCTAAGGGCGGAGGGAACACTGAAGCTTTCCTT. Translating gives CSAKGGGNTEAFL.

V and J are TRBV24-1 and TRBJ2-1; no clear D gene. In germline, CDR1 is KGHDR, CDR2 SFDVKD. V lost 5 bases to trimming and J lost 0 bases, with 10 bases between them. The CDR3 extends over 15 amino acids. CDR3: CATSGKESSYNEQFF. The CDR3 nucleotides are TGTGCCACCAGTGGAAAGGAGAGCTCCTACAATGAGCAGTTCTTC.

This clonotype has a count of ten or more. The rearrangement joins TRBV2 to TRBJ1-1; maybe TRBD1 (5 bases). The germline V gene encodes CDR1 SNHLY and CDR2 FYNNEI. Trimming removed 6 bases at V and 6 bases at J, with 14 bases between. CDR3 length: 13 amino acids. The CDR3 region has the DNA TGTGCCAGCAGCGGCGGGGGTGGGGCTGAAGCTTTCTTT. This encodes CASSGGGGAEAFF.

The chain links TRBV29-1 to TRBJ1-1; no definite D call. Trimming took 8 bases from V and 2 from J, leaving 9 bases between them. The germline V gene has CDR1 SQVTM and CDR2 ANQGSEA. The CDR3 is 11 residues long. The CDR3 coding sequence is TGCAGCTTAGGGTTAAACACTGAAGCTTTCTTT. It specifies CSLGLNTEAFF.

The rearrangement links TRBV24-1 to TRBJ2-7; TRBD1 agrees at 9 bases. The CDR3 contains 15 residues. Germline-derived CDR1 and CDR2 are KGHDR and SFDVKD. The ends lost 3 bases at V and 1 base at J; junction bases unmatched: 3. CDR3 bases: TGTGCCACCAGTGATCCGACAGGGGGATCCTACGAGCAGTACTTC. This gives the protein CATSDPTGGSYEQYF.

The sample holds a few counts of this clonotype. The V and J genes are TRBV9 and TRBJ2-5; D is possibly TRBD1 or TRBD2 (5 bases each). V lost 4 bases and J lost 5, with 24 bases in between. In germline, CDR1 is SGDLS, CDR2 YYNGEE. This CDR3 is 17 amino acids long. DNA of the CDR3: TGTGCCAGCAGCCAATCTCCTCGGGACCTCACCAGGGAGACCCAGTACTTC. Translated: CASSQSPRDLTRETQYF.

This clonotype has at least ten counts. The rearrangement links TRBV7-9 to TRBJ1-1; no firm D call. Germline V gives CDR1 SEHNR, CDR2 FQNEAQ (reference sequence). The length of the CDR3 is 13 residues. V lost 4 bases and J 1 base, leaving 7 bases between the germline ends. In nucleotides, the CDR3 is TGTGCCAGCAGCTCTCCGCCGAACACTGAAGCTTTCTTT. This codes for CASSSPPNTEAFF.

This clonotype was seen repeatedly, ten times or more. The chain recombines TRBV9 with TRBJ2-7; 7 nucleotides align to TRBD1. Germline assignment: CDR1 SGDLS and CDR2 YYNGEE. CDR3 length equals 12 residues. J gave up 6 bases and V 4 bases, and 4 bases lay outside the gene matches. The CDR3 DNA reads TGTGCCAGCAGCTTACAGGGGACCGAGCAGTACTTC. Residues: CASSLQGTEQYF.

The chain employs TRBV19 and TRBJ2-5, with 7 bases lining up with TRBD1. This CDR3 is built from 13 residues. V lost 9 bases and J lost 4; bases outside the gene matches: 8. CDR1 and CDR2 from the germline V gene are LNHDA and SQIVND (reference sequence). CDR3 nucleotide sequence: TGTGCCAGCAGCCGAGGGACAGTAGAGACCCAGTACTTC. This encodes CASSRGTVETQYF. Based on the CDR3 plus reference TRBV19 and TRBJ2-5, the full variable domain is DGGITQSPKYLFRKEGQNVTLSCEQNLNHDAMYWYRQDPGQGLRLIYYSQIVNDFQKGDIAEGYSVSREKKESFPLTVTSAQKNPTAFYLCASSRGTVETQYFGPGTRLLVL.

CDR3 coding DNA: TGCGCCAGCAGCACCGGCGGACAGGCTAATTCACCCCTCCACTTT. Translating gives CASSTGGQANSPLHF. The V call is TRBV5-1, the J call TRBJ1-6, with TRBD1 identical over 7 bases. V was clipped by 4 bases and J by 6 bases; unmatched bases: 7. Germline V lookup: CDR1 SGHRS, CDR2 YFSETQ. CDR3 size: 15 residues. Complete variable domain (other parts from reference TRBV5-1 and TRBJ1-6): KAGVTQTPRYLIKTRGQQVTLSCSPISGHRSVSWYQQTPGQGLQFLFEYFSETQRNKGNFPGRFSGRQFSNSRSEMNVSTLELGDSALYLCASSTGGQANSPLHFGNGTRLTVT.

This clonotype was detected a few times. The V gene is TRBV7-9, the J gene TRBJ1-4; a weak D match, TRBD1 (6 bases). Trimming took off 8 bases at V and 7 bases at J, with 20 bases between the two ends. Germline CDR1 reads SEHNR; CDR2 reads FQNEAQ (reference sequence). This CDR3 has 15 amino acids. CDR3 DNA sequence: TGTGCCAGCTCACCACGTGGGGGCGCGAGTGAAAAACTGTTTTTT. Protein: CASSPRGGASEKLFF.

CDR3: CAISDGTGGEGETQHF. CDR3 in DNA: TGTGCCATCAGTGACGGAACAGGGGGCGAGGGAGAGACCCAGCATTTT. The chain has TRBV10-3 and TRBJ1-5, with TRBD1 matching 9 bases. CDR1 and CDR2 (germline): ENHRY, SYGVKD. The length of the CDR3 is 16 residues. V trimming: 3 bases; J trimming: 11 bases; junction bases outside the gene matches: 14.

The V call is TRBV2, the J call TRBJ2-2; 11 bases align to TRBD2. Germline V lookup: CDR1 SNHLY, CDR2 FYNNEI. Trimming cost V 8 bases and J 8 bases; bases outside gene matches: 4. This CDR3 spans 13 amino acids. The CDR3 coding sequence is TGTGCCAGCGGGACTAGCGGTGGGGGGGAGCTGTTTTTT. It translates to CASGTSGGGELFF.

J is TRBJ2-5 and V is TRBV12-3 or TRBV12-4; D could derive from TRBD1 or TRBD2 (5 bases each). The CDR3 runs to 15 residues. With 2 bases removed from V and 1 base from J, the gap between germline ends came to 11 bases. The CDR3 spells CASSLYGAGQETQYF. CDR3 bases: TGTGCCAGCAGTTTATACGGGGCGGGCCAAGAGACCCAGTACTTC.

The chain uses TRBV29-1 and TRBJ1-4; D gene ambiguous. From germline, CDR1 is SQVTM and CDR2 ANQGSEA. The length of the CDR3 is 13 residues. Trimming took off 6 bases at V and 4 bases at J, with 12 bases between the two ends. This CDR3 reads CSVKDGRNEKLFF. The CDR3 DNA reads TGCAGCGTCAAGGACGGTCGTAATGAAAAACTGTTTTTT.

The chain joins TRBV20-1 to TRBJ2-5, with 7 bases aligning to TRBD2. V lost 7 bases to trimming and J lost 2 bases; unmatched junction nucleotides: 7. The length of the CDR3 is 13 residues. Germline V gene sequence: CDR1 DFQATT, CDR2 SNEGSKA (reference sequence). CDR3 DNA: TGCAGTGTGGGGCGGGAGAGACAAGAGACCCAGTACTTC. It codes for CSVGRERQETQYF.

This clonotype has just a few counts. V and J are TRBV3-1 and TRBJ1-4; TRBD1 might be the D (5 bases). The germline gives CDR1 LGHDT, CDR2 YNNKEL (reference sequence). The CDR3 has 16 amino acids. Trimming removed 1 base from V and 7 bases from J, with 16 bases in between. This chain's CDR3 is CASSQAPGAFGEKLFF. The CDR3 DNA reads TGTGCCAGCAGCCAAGCCCCCGGGGCGTTCGGTGAAAAACTGTTTTTT. Looking up the rest from reference TRBV3-1 and TRBJ1-4 gives the full variable domain: DTAVSQTPKYLVTQMGNDKSIKCEQNLGHDTMYWYKQDSKKFLKIMFSYNNKELIINETVPNRFSPKSPDKAHLNLHINSLELGDSAVYFCASSQAPGAFGEKLFFGSGTQLSVL.

This clonotype was seen ten or more times. The J gene is TRBJ1-2, the V gene TRBV7-9; 7 bases match TRBD1. The V gene's germline CDR1 is SEHNR and CDR2 FQNEAQ (reference sequence). The V gene end was trimmed by 5 bases and the J gene end by 0 bases; junction bases not matched to a gene: 3. The CDR3 runs 14 residues. This chain's CDR3 is CASSAGTANYGYTF. In DNA form, the CDR3 reads TGTGCCAGCAGCGCCGGGACAGCTAACTATGGCTACACCTTC. Supplemented by reference TRBV7-9 and TRBJ1-2, the full variable domain reads DTGVSQNPRHKITKRGQNVTFRCDPISEHNRLYWYRQTLGQGPEFLTYFQNEAQLEKSRLLSDRFSAERPKGSFSTLEIQRTEQGDSAMYLCASSAGTANYGYTFGSGTRLTVV.

This clonotype was recorded at least ten times. CDR3 protein: CASSLSGLGAGEQYF. CDR3 sequence (DNA): TGCGCCAGCAGCTTGTCGGGACTAGGGGCGGGGGAGCAGTACTTC. The gene calls are TRBV5-1 and TRBJ2-7; TRBD2 matches at 8 bases. V shed 1 base and J 7 bases; nucleotides not matched to a gene: 10. The CDR3 has 15 residues. Germline V gives CDR1 SGHRS, CDR2 YFSETQ.